This T cell receptor beta chain was retrieved from a study of CD8+ T cells in alopecia areata. This sample's treatment: oral pan-JAK inhibitor, 5-10 mg twice daily. Sorting of CD4+ and CD8+ T cells was performed on PBMCs. CDR3 size: 15 residues. From germline, CDR1 is MNHEY and CDR2 SVGAGI. V lost 3 bases to trimming and J lost 0 bases; unmatched junction nucleotides: 2. As to this clone: What it recognizes is unknown.

General study findings and limits: A great number of expanded lesional clones endured in scalp and blood during tofacitinib. There was only one nonresponder, so it was unclear how baseline CD8+ expansion relates to response. Lesional scalp, notably in alopecia totalis/universalis, had clonality above that of normal scalp.

Sequencing relied on a cDNA template that was reverse transcribed from extracted RNA. Data came from immunoSEQ multiplex PCR; TCRdb stores just in-frame clones and leaves some out. The sample shows 170,000 or so clones, about 53% of them seen only once. The V call is TRBV6-5, the J call TRBJ2-5, with TRBD2 matching over 9 bases. The source material was CD8+ T cells sorted from blood, sampled at week 24, from a patient treated with tofacitinib. This TCR was recovered from a human donor with alopecia areata. In nucleotides, the CDR3 is TGTGCCAGCAGTTATAGCGGGGGAAACCAAGAGACCCAGTACTTC. Residues: CASSYSGGNQETQYF.